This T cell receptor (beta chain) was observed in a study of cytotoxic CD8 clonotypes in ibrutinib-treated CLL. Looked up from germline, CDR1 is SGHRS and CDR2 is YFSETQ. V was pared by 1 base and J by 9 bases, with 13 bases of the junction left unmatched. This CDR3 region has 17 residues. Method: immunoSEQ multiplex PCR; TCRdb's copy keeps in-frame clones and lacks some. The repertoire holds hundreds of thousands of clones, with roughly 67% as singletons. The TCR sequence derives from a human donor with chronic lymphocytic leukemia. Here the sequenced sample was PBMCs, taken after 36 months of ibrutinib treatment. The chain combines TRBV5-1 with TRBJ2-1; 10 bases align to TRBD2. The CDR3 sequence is CASSLSGPYTSGTEQFF. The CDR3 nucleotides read TGCGCCAGCAGCTTGAGTGGCCCCTATACTAGCGGGACTGAGCAGTTCTTC.